This T cell receptor (beta chain) was retrieved from a study of CD8 T cells in Susac syndrome. Random hexamers served to reverse transcribe roughly 0.5 to 1 ug RNA. Amplification of TCR beta CDR3 was carried out by immunoSEQ multiplex PCR, which covered 54 Vbeta and 13 Jbeta segments. Using its own MiXCR run on the immunoSEQ multiplex PCR reads, TCRdb lists one record per CDR3 protein. Counted here are 200,000 to 250,000 distinct CDR3 sequences, 95% occurring once; the ten biggest clones make up 0.085% to 0.095%. V lost 5 bases, J lost 6 bases, and 28 bases lay in between. Germline V CDR1 and CDR2: SGHTA, FQGTGA. The CDR3 has 18 residues.

The sequenced material came from CD4+ T cells from PBMCs. This TCR was sampled from a human donor with multiple sclerosis. The gene calls are TRBV7-3 and TRBJ2-5; a possible D gene is TRBD1 (6 bases). CDR3 in amino acids: CASSRIQGPGDIGQTQYF. DNA for the CDR3: TGTGCCAGCAGCCGGATACAGGGACCCGGGGATATAGGACAGACCCAGTACTTC.